The count of the clone carrying this T cell receptor beta chain is one. Germline CDR1 MNHNY, CDR2 SVGAGI (reference sequence). CDR3 length: 14 residues. After removal of 6 bases from V and 2 bases from J, the junction contained 4 bases not matched to a gene. The data were produced by immunoSEQ multiplex PCR, yet TCRdb's version contains in-frame clones alone and is incomplete. The data show roughly 2 million clones, almost 96% seen once. The data are from a study of shared clonotypes between healthy human individuals. What was sequenced was naive CD4+ T cells sorted from blood. Subset defined: CD45RA+ positively selected. The gene calls are TRBV6-6 and TRBJ2-5; 9 bases fit TRBD2. The sequence was obtained from a man younger than 30 in good health. For the CDR3, the DNA is TGTGCCAGCAGGTGGAGCGGGAGGCAAGAGACCCAGTACTTC. This encodes CASRWSGRQETQYF.